This is a list of T cell receptor beta chains from one sample in a study of blood T cell repertoires in COVID-19. The assay was immunoSEQ multiplex PCR, and TCRdb's table has in-frame clones only and misses some. The sample consists of 190,000 or so clones, roughly nine tenths of them appearing once. The sequenced material came from peripheral blood. These receptors were taken from a woman in her seventies with acute or convalescent COVID-19. CDR3s leave out the opening cysteine and the closing phenylalanine or tryptophan.

J gene: TRBJ1-1; V gene: TRBV18; CDR3 protein: ASSPSGETEAF
J gene: TRBJ1-4; V gene: TRBV15; CDR3 protein: ATSRDQGSNEKLF
J gene: TRBJ1-3; V gene: TRBV11-2; CDR3 protein: ASSFLGPAAGNTIY
J gene: TRBJ2-1; V gene: TRBV4-2; CDR3 protein: ASSQGPTGKSSYNEQF
J gene: TRBJ1-4; V gene: TRBV5-8; CDR3 protein: ASSPGTGTGATNEKLF
J gene: TRBJ1-6; V gene: TRBV7-2; CDR3 protein: ASSLAASNSPLH
J gene: TRBJ1-1; V gene: TRBV19; CDR3 protein: ASSDTMNTEAF
J gene: TRBJ2-3; V gene: TRBV6-6; CDR3 protein: ASSFSSSGGTDTQY
J gene: TRBJ1-1; V gene: TRBV5-4; CDR3 protein: ASSGPGPADPEAF
J gene: TRBJ2-1; V gene: TRBV7-2; CDR3 protein: ASSPRTGGPYAQF
J gene: TRBJ2-6; V gene: TRBV3-1/TRBV3-2; CDR3 protein: ASSQVLTGAGANVLT
J gene: TRBJ2-1; V gene: TRBV28; CDR3 protein: ASSPPRGGGAEQF
J gene: TRBJ1-5; V gene: TRBV2; CDR3 protein: ASRGQYNQPQH
J gene: TRBJ1-6; V gene: TRBV6-5; CDR3 protein: ASSYTAGARDSPLH
J gene: TRBJ2-7; V gene: TRBV27; CDR3 protein: ASSSTSGRTEQY
J gene: TRBJ1-2; V gene: TRBV6-5; CDR3 protein: ASSTGFPPNYGYT
J gene: TRBJ2-1; V gene: TRBV9; CDR3 protein: ASSVGPFSGTSGSINEQF
J gene: TRBJ2-1; V gene: TRBV27; CDR3 protein: ASSSHKIGEQF
J gene: TRBJ2-1; V gene: TRBV27; CDR3 protein: ASTHAPSSYNEQF
J gene: TRBJ1-1; V gene: TRBV6-6; CDR3 protein: ASSSPAGGNTEAF
J gene: TRBJ1-3; V gene: TRBV29-1; CDR3 protein: SAQTGLGNTIY
J gene: TRBJ2-1; V gene: TRBV4-3; CDR3 protein: ASSQDRLAGNNEQF
J gene: TRBJ2-5; V gene: TRBV10-3; CDR3 protein: AISESLAKETQY